Listed here are 10 T cell receptor beta chains from one sample, sequenced in a study of cytomegalovirus exposure and HLA in healthy donors. With 60 Vbeta and 13 Jbeta primers, the PCR was carried out. TCRdb keeps only in-frame clones here, not all; method: immunoSEQ multiplex PCR. The sample has under 150,000 clones, and its top ten clones hold less than 3%. The sequenced sample was PBMCs. Receptor source: a middle-aged man in good health and CMV-seronegative.

The CDR3 loop is CASSFLMNTEAFF. CDR3 DNA: TGTGCCAGCAGCTTTCTAATGAACACTGAAGCTTTCTTT. The J gene is TRBJ1-1, the V gene TRBV7-9, with no clear D. The CDR3 totals 13 residues. The germline gives CDR1 SEHNR, CDR2 FQNEAQ (reference sequence). V lost 3 bases and J 0 bases, leaving 5 bases between the germline ends.

V usage is TRBV6-5 and J usage is TRBJ1-2; possibly TRBD1 for D (5 bases). CDR1 MNHEY and CDR2 SVGAGI come from the germline V gene. This CDR3 contains 10 residues. V dropped 10 bases and J dropped 8 bases, with 11 bases sitting between them. The CDR3 spells CATHAGGYTF. In nucleotides, the CDR3 is TGTGCCACCCATGCAGGGGGCTACACCTTC.

The chain joins TRBV4-1 to TRBJ2-7; 10 bases fit TRBD1. Germline assignment: CDR1 MGHRA and CDR2 YSYEKL. This CDR3 is 17 amino acids long. V shed 4 bases and J 1 base; nucleotides not matched to a gene: 10. CDR3 in amino acids: CASSLLIGTGDSYEQYF. CDR3 nucleotide sequence: TGCGCCAGCAGCCTACTTATCGGGACAGGGGATTCCTACGAGCAGTACTTC.

In DNA, the CDR3 is TGTGCCAGCACCCTCGACAGGGGCGGCAATCAGCCCCAGCATTTT. Translated: CASTLDRGGNQPQHF. V is TRBV6-1 and J is TRBJ1-5; 8 bases align to TRBD1. Per germline, CDR1 MNHNS and CDR2 SASEGT. J was trimmed by 2 bases and V by 7 bases; bases with no gene match: 7. The CDR3 has 15 residues.

V is TRBV2 and J is TRBJ1-2; 7 bases are shared with TRBD1. The V gene end was trimmed by 5 bases and the J gene end by 4 bases; junction bases not matched to a gene: 7. The CDR3 length is 14 residues. Germline CDR1 SNHLY, CDR2 FYNNEI. This CDR3 is CASSLRTGGYGYTF. The CDR3 coding sequence is TGTGCCAGCAGTCTTCGGACAGGAGGCTATGGCTACACCTTC.

The V and J genes are TRBV5-5 and TRBJ2-2, with 9 bases fitting TRBD1. The junction had 7 bases not matched to a gene; V was cut back by 1 base and J by 0 bases. This CDR3 region has 18 residues. The V gene's germline CDR1 is SGHKS and CDR2 YYEKEE (reference sequence). The CDR3 DNA follows: TGTGCCAGCAGCTTGAACAGGGGGCAGGCCGCGAACACCGGGGAGCTGTTTTTT. It encodes CASSLNRGQAANTGELFF.

This chain links TRBV27 with TRBJ2-7; possibly TRBD1 for D (5 bases). Germline loops: CDR1 MNHEY, CDR2 SMNVEV (reference sequence). The CDR3 sequence is 14 residues long. V was trimmed by 1 base and J by 4 bases, leaving 11 bases between them. The CDR3, as DNA: TGTGCCAGCAGTTTATGGGGCCCCGGGTACGAGCAGTACTTC. Its protein is CASSLWGPGYEQYF.

The gene calls are TRBV2 and TRBJ1-4; 8 nucleotides agree with TRBD1. The germline V gene encodes CDR1 SNHLY and CDR2 FYNNEI. V shed 4 bases and J 8 bases; nucleotides not matched to a gene: 6. This CDR3 spans 14 amino acids. DNA of the CDR3: TGTGCCAGCAGTGCCAGGGGGCAGGACGAAAAACTGTTTTTT. Translating it yields CASSARGQDEKLFF.

The V gene is TRBV7-8, the J gene TRBJ1-2, with 9 nucleotides matching TRBD1. CDR1 is SGHVS, CDR2 FQNEAQ, per germline. The CDR3 is made up of 15 amino acids. Losses at the gene ends were 2 bases for V and 4 bases for J; bases not matched to a gene: 5. CDR3 nucleotide sequence: TGTGCCAGCAGCTTAATGGGACAGGGAGGCTATGGCTACACCTTC. Residues: CASSLMGQGGYGYTF.

The chain is built from TRBV7-2 and TRBJ1-1; no clear D gene. The V end was cut by 1 base, the J end by 2 bases, with 11 bases between. Germline V gives CDR1 SGHTA, CDR2 FQGNSA. The CDR3 has 15 residues. CDR3 DNA: TGTGCCAGCAGCTTAGGGTCAGTCAGTAACACTGAAGCTTTCTTT. Protein: CASSLGSVSNTEAFF.